Reported below is one T cell receptor (beta chain). The antigen is not known. CDR1 is SGHDT and CDR2 is YYEEEE in the germline V gene. The CDR3 has 17 amino acids. With 1 base clipped from V and 2 bases from J, the junction kept 8 bases outside the gene matches. The sample comes from a study of lymphopenia after photon versus proton radiotherapy. Study observations and caveats: Survival link was tested only in deceased patients; proton benefit remains a possibility. A bigger post-nadir fall in TCR diversity correlated inversely with survival time in deceased patients.

Clones were sequenced by immunoSEQ multiplex PCR, and TCRdb holds only the in-frame ones, with some missing. This table holds approximately 71,000 clones, about nine tenths found once. The genes are TRBV5-6 and TRBJ2-3, with 9 bases fitting TRBD2. Material: peripheral blood, obtained from a patient treated with photon-based radiotherapy. The clonotype was recovered from a woman between 70 and 85 years old with pancreatic cancer. In DNA form, the CDR3 reads TGTGCCAGCAGCTTGTCGGTTCCTAGCGGGGTCACAGATACGCAGTATTTT. Protein: CASSLSVPSGVTDTQYF.